One sample yielded the 24 T cell receptor beta chains listed below, sequenced in a study of T cell clonality in common variable immunodeficiency. The table came from immunoSEQ multiplex PCR; TCRdb's copy has only in-frame clones and leaves some out. The sample was found to contain around 40,000 clones, and every one recurs. Sequenced: peripheral blood mononuclear cells. Every receptor here comes from a person between 18 and 69 years old in good health.

In its sample, this clone was seen a few times. With the read ending 3 residues before the CDR3 end, the germline J gene is used to fill in that end. This chain uses TRBV2 with TRBJ2-7, with D possibly being TRBD1 (6 bases). With 4 bases removed from V and 4 bases from J, the gap between germline ends came to 11 bases. The CDR3 totals 13 residues. In germline, CDR1 is SNHLY, CDR2 FYNNEI. The covered CDR3 bases are TGTGCCAGCAGTGTCACAGGGCAGTACGAG. Translation: CASSVTGQYE. The complete CDR3 sequence is CASSVTGQYEQYF.

This clone was picked up many times. The read gets to within 3 residues of the CDR3 end, and the germline J gene fills in the rest. The chain carries TRBV5-4 and TRBJ2-3; TRBD2 might be the D (5 bases). The CDR3 is 14 residues long. Germline assignment: CDR1 SGHNT and CDR2 YYREEE (reference sequence). V was trimmed by 2 bases and J by 3 bases, leaving 10 bases between them. The covered CDR3 bases are TGTGCCAGCAGCTTCAAGTCGGGGACAGATACG. The encoded protein is CASSFKSGTDT. The entire CDR3 protein is CASSFKSGTDTQYF.

A remark on this clone: The read stops 3 residues short of the end of the CDR3; the missing end is completed from the germline J gene. V is TRBV7-9 and J is TRBJ2-3; D could derive from TRBD1 or TRBD2 (5 bases each). Looked up from germline, CDR1 is SEHNR and CDR2 is FQNEAQ (reference sequence). The CDR3 has 15 amino acids. The sequenced CDR3 bases are TGTGCCAGCAGTTCCGCCGAGGGGAGAGAAGAGACG. It yields the protein CASSSAEGREET. The complete CDR3 sequence is CASSSAEGREETQYF.

This clone was counted many times. The CDR3 extends 3 residues past the end of the read, so its final part is completed from the germline J gene. This chain links TRBV5-4 with TRBJ2-7, with TRBD2 matching 11 bases. Per the germline V gene, CDR1 is SGHNT and CDR2 is YYREEE (reference sequence). The CDR3 length is 15 residues. The junction had 7 bases not matched to a gene; V was cut back by 5 bases and J by 3 bases. Partial CDR3 DNA: TGTGCCAGCAGAGAGGGGACTAGCGGAGTCTACGAG. It is translated as CASREGTSGVYE. The whole CDR3 is CASREGTSGVYEQYF.

In its sample, this clone was seen many times. The read ends 3 residues early relative to the CDR3; the germline J gene fills the gap. The chain joins TRBV5-1 to TRBJ2-1; a possible D gene is TRBD1 (5 bases). The germline CDR1 and CDR2 sequences are SGHRS and YFSETQ. The CDR3 spans 16 residues. The V end lost 4 bases, the J end lost 2 bases, and 16 bases lay between the germline ends. The DNA read from the CDR3 is TGCGCCAGCAGCCCGGCGTGGGGCCAAACCTACAATGAG. It encodes CASSPAWGQTYNE. The complete CDR3 sequence is CASSPAWGQTYNEQFF.

At least ten counts were recorded for this clone. The missing CDR3 end, 3 residues past where the read stops, is filled in from the germline J gene. Other DNA sequences from this sample encode an identical CDR3 as well. The chain couples TRBV5-1 to TRBJ2-7; 10 bases match TRBD1. The CDR3 contains 15 residues. V lost 3 bases and J lost 1; bases outside the gene matches: 4. Germline CDR1 reads SGHRS; CDR2 reads YFSETQ. CDR3 sequence reads: CASSSRQGASYEQYF. The CDR3 bases that were read are TGCGCCAGCAGCTCAAGACAGGGGGCTTCCTACGAG.

With respect to this clone: The read ends 3 residues shy of where the CDR3 ends; the end is completed using the germline J gene. V gene TRBV30 combines with J gene TRBJ2-1; TRBD2 matches at 15 bases. Germline CDR1 reads GTSNPN; CDR2 reads SVGIG (reference sequence). With V trimmed by 3 bases and J by 0 bases, 9 bases remained unmatched. This CDR3 is built from 19 residues. The CDR3 DNA, read in part, is TGTGCCTGGAGCGGGGGGACTAGCGGGGGGAAAAGCTCCTACAATGAG. Translated: CAWSGGTSGGKSSYNE. The CDR3 in full is CAWSGGTSGGKSSYNEQFF.

This clone showed up many times. The read stops 3 residues short of the end of the CDR3; the missing end is completed from the germline J gene. The gene calls are TRBV7-8 and TRBJ2-1, with 7 positions matching TRBD1. The CDR3 loop spans 15 amino acids. Germline V gene data show CDR1 as SGHVS and CDR2 as FQNEAQ. J was trimmed by 4 bases and V by 2 bases; bases with no gene match: 5. The DNA read from the CDR3 is TGTGCCAGCAGCTTAAGACAGGGTTGGTACAATGAG. It specifies CASSLRQGWYNE. The entire CDR3 is CASSLRQGWYNEQFF.

In its sample, this clone was seen a few times. With the read ending 3 residues before the CDR3 end, the germline J gene is used to fill in that end. V usage is TRBV2 and J usage is TRBJ1-6, with a possible D match to TRBD1 (5 bases). The CDR3 contains 15 residues. The V end was cut by 3 bases, the J end by 7 bases, with 13 bases between. Germline lookup yields CDR1 SNHLY and CDR2 FYNNEI. The CDR3 sequence is CASSETVWGNSPLHF. Incomplete CDR3 DNA: TGTGCCAGCAGTGAGACAGTTTGGGGAAATTCACCC.

The sample holds a few counts of this clone. The part of the CDR3 DNA that was read is TGTGCCAGCAGCCCGGCGGGTGGGAGGGCCGGGGATACG. It yields the protein CASSPAGGRAGDT. The full CDR3 reads CASSPAGGRAGDTQYF. The chain recombines TRBV25-1 with TRBJ2-3, with 7 bases lining up with TRBD2. The read is 3 residues too short to cover the CDR3 end, so that end is filled in from the germline J gene. The CDR3 is 16 amino acids. The junction had 15 bases not matched to a gene; V was cut back by 6 bases and J by 6 bases. Per germline, CDR1 MGHDK and CDR2 SYGVNS. The full variable domain, completed using reference TRBV25-1 and TRBJ2-3, is EADIYQTPRYLVIGTGKKITLECSQTMGHDKMYWYQQDPGMELHLIHYSYGVNSTEKGDLSSESTVSRIRTEHFPLTLESARPSHTSQYLCASSPAGGRAGDTQYFGPGTRLTVL.

This clone appeared many times. The read stops 3 residues short of the end of the CDR3; the missing end is completed from the germline J gene. V and J are TRBV10-1 and TRBJ2-1, with 16 bases aligning to TRBD2. With 8 bases clipped from V and 9 bases from J, the junction kept 7 bases outside the gene matches. The CDR3 sequence is 15 residues long. Germline V gene data show CDR1 as WNHNN and CDR2 as SYGVQD (reference sequence). CDR3 region: CASSTGTSGRAEQFF. The DNA read from the CDR3 is TGCGCCAGCTCAACCGGGACTAGCGGGAGGGCTGAG.

This clone has ten or more counts. The CDR3 goes on 3 residues after the read ends, and that part is filled in from the germline J gene. V gene TRBV15 combines with J gene TRBJ1-5; tentatively, D is TRBD1 (5 bases). Germline assignment: CDR1 LNHNV and CDR2 YYDKDF (reference sequence). CDR3 length: 10 amino acids. The DNA read from the CDR3 is TGTGCCGTAGGGGAAGGCCCC. Amino acids: CAVGEGP. The CDR3 in full is CAVGEGPQHF.

This clone was observed many times. The DNA ends 3 residues before the CDR3 does, and the rest of the CDR3 is filled in from the germline J gene. The chain is built from TRBV5-4 and TRBJ2-1; D perhaps matches TRBD2 (6 bases). The V gene lost 5 bases and the J gene lost 7 bases, with 16 bases spanning the gap. There are 14 residues in the CDR3. The germline V gene has CDR1 SGHNT and CDR2 YYREEE (reference sequence). The sequenced CDR3 bases are TGTGCCAGCAGTAGACGAGGGACTTTAAATGAG. This encodes CASSRRGTLNE. The entire CDR3 reads CASSRRGTLNEQFF.

This clone has a count of ten or more. The CDR3 goes on 3 residues after the read ends, and that part is filled in from the germline J gene. This chain uses TRBV5-1 with TRBJ1-1, with TRBD1 matching 12 bases. The CDR3 is made up of 16 amino acids. Unmatched junction bases numbered 8, after V lost 4 bases and J lost 4 bases. The V gene's germline CDR1 is SGHRS and CDR2 YFSETQ. The chain's CDR3 is CASSPGGTGGGTEAFF. Incomplete CDR3 DNA: TGCGCCAGCAGCCCCGGGGGGACAGGGGGCGGCACTGAA.

This clone occurred a few times. This may be a read error: a much more frequent sequence differs by one nucleotide. The read comes to an end 3 residues before the CDR3 does, leaving the germline J gene to fill in the end. The chain uses TRBV19 and TRBJ2-3; tentatively, D is TRBD1 (6 bases). Per germline, CDR1 LNHDA and CDR2 SQIVND (reference sequence). This CDR3 contains 14 residues. CDR3 residues: CASSIQGINQPQYF. The CDR3 bases that were read are TGTGCCAGTAGTATACAGGGGATAAATCAGCCG.

Ten or more counts support this clone. The read is 3 residues too short to cover the CDR3 end, so that end is filled in from the germline J gene. The gene calls are TRBV19 and TRBJ1-1, with TRBD1 matching 9 bases. The germline CDR1 and CDR2 sequences are LNHDA and SQIVND (reference sequence). Trimming cost V 9 bases and J 5 bases; bases outside gene matches: 7. The CDR3 runs 13 residues. The CDR3 bases that were read are TGTGCCAGCAATTACAGGGGGCGAACTGAA. It specifies CASNYRGRTE. From start to end, the CDR3 is CASNYRGRTEAFF.

This clone was seen ten or more times. The observed sequence ends 3 residues before the CDR3 terminus, with the missing tail filled in from the germline J gene. The rearrangement links TRBV7-8 to TRBJ1-1; D remains ambiguous. CDR3 size: 15 residues. V gave up 1 base and J gave up 0 bases, with 9 bases separating them. The germline CDR1 and CDR2 sequences are SGHVS and FQNEAQ. CDR3 DNA (partial): TGTGCCAGCAGCTTAGTAGTAGCCATGAACACTGAA. Encoded protein: CASSLVVAMNTE. The full CDR3 reads CASSLVVAMNTEAFF.

There are many counts of this clone. The read ends 3 residues early relative to the CDR3; the germline J gene fills the gap. The V gene is TRBV5-1, the J gene TRBJ1-1; TRBD1 matches 7 bases. Per the germline V gene, CDR1 is SGHRS and CDR2 is YFSETQ. The CDR3 runs to 14 residues. With 8 bases clipped from V and 5 bases from J, the junction kept 12 bases outside the gene matches. The CDR3 spells CASKVAGGDTEAFF. The sequenced part of the CDR3 DNA is TGCGCCAGTAAAGTAGCAGGGGGAGATACTGAA.

This clone was recorded at least ten times. The read terminates 3 residues before the CDR3 end, so the remaining end is supplied by the germline J gene. The V call is TRBV2, the J call TRBJ1-2, with D possibly being TRBD1 (5 bases). V was pared by 0 bases and J by 4 bases, with 9 bases between. The CDR3 covers 14 residues. CDR1 is SNHLY and CDR2 is FYNNEI in the germline V gene. The CDR3 region is CASSEAAGSYGYTF. The part of the CDR3 DNA that was read is TGTGCCAGCAGTGAAGCCGCAGGGAGCTATGGC.

This clone was observed at least ten times. The read falls 3 residues short of the CDR3 end, and the missing part is taken from the germline J gene. The genes are TRBV19 and TRBJ1-1; possibly TRBD1 for D (6 bases). The length of the CDR3 is 16 residues. Germline CDR1 reads LNHDA; CDR2 reads SQIVND (reference sequence). V was cut by 3 bases and J by 1 base, with 15 bases left in between. CDR3 DNA (partial): TGTGCCAGTAGTATCGCCCAGGGGTGGGGGAACACTGAA. Residues: CASSIAQGWGNTE. The full CDR3 protein is CASSIAQGWGNTEAFF.

This clone was seen repeatedly, ten times or more. The DNA ends 3 residues before the CDR3 does, and the rest of the CDR3 is filled in from the germline J gene. The rearrangement uses TRBV5-1 and TRBJ2-3, with D possibly TRBD2 on 6 matching bases. This CDR3 has 14 residues. Trimming removed 5 bases at V and 3 bases at J, with 13 bases between. Germline CDR1 and CDR2: SGHRS and YFSETQ. The part of the CDR3 DNA that was read is TGCGCCAGCAGGTTAACGGGGGTTACAGATACG. Translation gives CASRLTGVTDT. The complete CDR3 protein is CASRLTGVTDTQYF. The whole variable domain, filled in from reference TRBV5-1 and TRBJ2-3, reads KAGVTQTPRYLIKTRGQQVTLSCSPISGHRSVSWYQQTPGQGLQFLFEYFSETQRNKGNFPGRFSGRQFSNSRSEMNVSTLELGDSALYLCASRLTGVTDTQYFGPGTRLTVL.

This clone showed up many times. The observed sequence ends 3 residues before the CDR3 terminus, with the missing tail filled in from the germline J gene. The V call is TRBV20-1, the J call TRBJ2-3, with D possibly TRBD1 on 6 matching bases. Germline V gene data show CDR1 as DFQATT and CDR2 as SNEGSKA (reference sequence). There are 14 residues in the CDR3. V dropped 1 base and J dropped 4 bases, with 12 bases sitting between them. The sequenced part of the CDR3 DNA is TGCAGTGCTAGAGCTTCCAGGGGTGCAGATACG. Residues: CSARASRGADT. The whole CDR3 protein reads CSARASRGADTQYF.

Ten or more counts support this clone. The read finishes 3 residues shy of the CDR3 end, and the germline J gene is used to complete it. The gene calls are TRBV11-2 and TRBJ1-3; D perhaps matches TRBD1 (5 bases). Per the germline V gene, CDR1 is SGHAT and CDR2 is FQNNGV. The CDR3 loop spans 14 amino acids. V was shortened by 6 bases and J by 0 bases, with 9 bases between the two germline ends. The DNA read from the CDR3 is TGTGCCAGCAGAACAGGTTCCTCTGGAAACACC. Translated: CASRTGSSGNT. In full, the CDR3 is CASRTGSSGNTIYF.

In its sample, this clone was seen many times. Read sequence stops 3 residues before the CDR3 end, and the germline J gene provides the missing end. The V and J genes are TRBV20-1 and TRBJ1-1, with 9 bases fitting TRBD1. The CDR3 is made up of 14 amino acids. V gave up 3 bases and J gave up 4 bases; unmatched junction bases: 6. Germline CDR1 reads DFQATT; CDR2 reads SNEGSKA (reference sequence). CDR3 DNA, as far as it was read: TGCAGTGCTAGCATACAGGGGGCGAGCACTGAA. It translates to CSASIQGASTE. The CDR3, in full, reads CSASIQGASTEAFF.